The clone carrying this T cell receptor (beta chain) was observed many times. TCRdb recomputed calls from the RT-PCR reads with MiXCR, one row per CDR3 protein. Of about 680,000 distinct CDR3 sequences in the sample, approximately 15% are singletons; the top ten hold 3.6%. This CDR3 has 15 residues. Trimming left V 0 bases short and J 2 bases short, with 12 bases between. Germline CDR1 and CDR2: SGHRS and YFSETQ. The sequence derives from a female donor in good health, serving as a healthy control. The V call is TRBV5-1, the J call TRBJ2-7; D is undetermined. The sequenced sample consisted of memory CD4+ T cells from blood. The CDR3 here is CASSLGLRAPYEQYF. The DNA for the CDR3 is TGCGCCAGCAGCTTGGGGCTTCGGGCCCCCTACGAGCAGTACTTC.